The rows below give T cell receptor beta chains drawn from one sample of a study of type 1 regulatory T cells. The antigens for these receptors are not known. One entry per CDR3 protein, called by TCRdb with MiXCR from the reads. The data contain around 62,000 distinct CDR3 sequences, around 63% of them singletons. The sample comprised cultured T cells, either the whole culture or a sorted T cell fraction (not recorded which). Source of these receptors: a human donor in good health. Each CDR3 is given with its conserved first and last residue. Each record gives: CDR3 DNA, CDR3 protein, V gene, D gene, J gene, clone size. D genes are given only for firm matches. The size entry is marked missing in some rows and otherwise reads once, few, many or a size class.

TGCAGTGCTCTAACCCCGGGACGCTCCAAAAACATTCAGTACTTC,CSALTPGRSKNIQYF,TRBV20-1,-,TRBJ2-4,few
TGTGCCAGCTCTCAGTTCGGGGAAAACACTGAAGCTTTCTTT,CASSQFGENTEAFF,TRBV18,-,TRBJ1-1,-
TGCAGTGCTCCGGCTGGGCGGGAGGGACTTTACAATGAGCAGTTCTTC,CSAPAGREGLYNEQFF,TRBV20-1,TRBD2,TRBJ2-1,-
TGTGCCAGCAGCGTCTTATATCGGCGGGAGGGAGAGACCCAGTACTTC,CASSVLYRREGETQYF,TRBV27,TRBD2,TRBJ2-5,-
TGTGCCAGCAGTTTAACGCAAGGGGCGAGAGGAAACACCATATATTTT,CASSLTQGARGNTIYF,TRBV12-3/TRBV12-4,-,TRBJ1-3,-
TGTGCCACCAGTGAAGCAGAGGACACTGAAGCTTTCTTT,CATSEAEDTEAFF,TRBV24-1,-,TRBJ1-1,-
TGTGCCAGCAGTGAACGTTGGGGGGAGACCCAGTACTTC,CASSERWGETQYF,TRBV2,-,TRBJ2-5,-
TGTGCCAGCAGCTTAGGTGGTCTAGCGGGAGGGATCAGATCCTACAATGAGCAGTTCTTC,CASSLGGLAGGIRSYNEQFF,TRBV7-2,TRBD2,TRBJ2-1,medium-sized
TGCGCCAGCTGTCGGTTGGACTTACTTACAGATACGCAGTATTTT,CASCRLDLLTDTQYF,TRBV5-1,-,TRBJ2-3,many
TGTGCCAGCAGTGAAAGGGGCCGCTCCTACAATGAGCAGTTCTTC,CASSERGRSYNEQFF,TRBV6-4,-,TRBJ2-1,-
TGTGCCAGTAGTATTTCGCGGGGGCCCTACAATGAGCAGTTCTTC,CASSISRGPYNEQFF,TRBV19,-,TRBJ2-1,few
TGCAGTGCCCCCCAGGCGGGATACACAGATACGCAGTATTTT,CSAPQAGYTDTQYF,TRBV20-1,-,TRBJ2-3,few
TGCGCCAGCATTGGTGGTGGGGGAGCGACACAAGAGACCCAGTACTTC,CASIGGGGATQETQYF,TRBV5-1,-,TRBJ2-5,-
TGCAGTGCTAGGGTTAGTTCTGGGGGTTTTGACTACGAGCAGTACTTC,CSARVSSGGFDYEQYF,TRBV20-1,-,TRBJ2-7,-
TGTGCCAGCAGCTTAGGGGGGAGCGGGGATACGCAGTATTTT,CASSLGGSGDTQYF,TRBV7-2,-,TRBJ2-3,-
TGTGCCAGTATCGGCCCGAACACCGGGGAGCTGTTTTTT,CASIGPNTGELFF,TRBV19,-,TRBJ2-2,-
TGTGTCAGCAGCTTACCGAGGGGGACCCAGTACTTC,CVSSLPRGTQYF,TRBV7-6,-,TRBJ2-5,-
TGTGCCAGTAGTATAGGTAGGAGCTCTGGGGCCAACGTCCTGACTTTC,CASSIGRSSGANVLTF,TRBV19,-,TRBJ2-6,-
TGTGCCAGCAGCGTGGGCGTGAGCACAGATACGCAGTATTTT,CASSVGVSTDTQYF,TRBV9,-,TRBJ2-3,-
TGCGCCAGCAGCTCAACAGGGTCGGATGGCTACACCTTC,CASSSTGSDGYTF,TRBV5-1,-,TRBJ1-2,-
TGTGCCAGCAGCGTAGGGGAAGCTTTCTTT,CASSVGEAFF,TRBV9,-,TRBJ1-1,-
TGTGCCAGCAGCGTAGACGTCCGCATCCCACCTGGAAACACCATATATTTT,CASSVDVRIPPGNTIYF,TRBV9,-,TRBJ1-3,-
TGCAGTGCTAGCGGGCAAACTAGCGGGAGAAGCTATGAGCAGTTCTTC,CSASGQTSGRSYEQFF,TRBV20-1,TRBD2,TRBJ2-1,-
TGTGCCAGTAGTCCGGCGACAGGAGGGACTGGAAACACCATATATTTT,CASSPATGGTGNTIYF,TRBV19,-,TRBJ1-3,-
TGTGCCAGCTCACCTAATACTAACTCCTACGAGCAGTACTTC,CASSPNTNSYEQYF,TRBV18,-,TRBJ2-7,-
TGCGCCAGCAGCCAAGAGGCTGAGATTACCGGGGAGCTGTTTTTT,CASSQEAEITGELFF,TRBV4-3,-,TRBJ2-2,-
TGTGCCAGCTCACCATCTATGCGGCTAGCGGGAGGGGCCTCGGAAGGTGAGCAGTTCTTC,CASSPSMRLAGGASEGEQFF,TRBV18,TRBD2,TRBJ2-1,-
TGCAGTGCTAGAGGAGGTCCGGGCTCCCACGAGCAGTACTTC,CSARGGPGSHEQYF,TRBV20-1,-,TRBJ2-7,many
TGTGCCAGCAGTCCACCACCGGGACTAGCGGGCAATGAGCAGTTCTTC,CASSPPPGLAGNEQFF,TRBV6-6,TRBD2,TRBJ2-1,-
TGTGCCAGCAGCGTAGCTAGCGGGAATGCGGAGACCCAGTACTTC,CASSVASGNAETQYF,TRBV9,TRBD2,TRBJ2-5,few
TGTGCCAGCAGCCGGGTTGGGAATGAGCAGTTCTTC,CASSRVGNEQFF,TRBV3-1,-,TRBJ2-1,-
TGTGCCAGCAGCTCCACGCGGGGGTCCGGACTAGCCGGGGAGCAGTTCTTC,CASSSTRGSGLAGEQFF,TRBV9,TRBD2,TRBJ2-1,few
TGCGCCAGCAGCTTGGAGGGCCAGGCATCCGAGCAGTACTTC,CASSLEGQASEQYF,TRBV5-1,-,TRBJ2-7,medium-sized
TGTGCCACCAGTGACTCGGGACTCCTACGGTACAATGAGCAGTTCTTC,CATSDSGLLRYNEQFF,TRBV24-1,-,TRBJ2-1,-
TGCGCCAGCAGCTACGGACAGGGGGGTTACGAGCAGTACTTC,CASSYGQGGYEQYF,TRBV5-1,TRBD1,TRBJ2-7,-
TGTGCCAGCAGCTTAGACAGGGGTTACAATGAGCAGTTCTTC,CASSLDRGYNEQFF,TRBV7-2,TRBD1,TRBJ2-1,-
TGTGCCAGCAGCACCGAGGAGACCCAGTACTTC,CASSTEETQYF,TRBV7-6,-,TRBJ2-5,few
TGTGCCAGTAGCGACACTTACTACGAGCAGTACTTC,CASSDTYYEQYF,TRBV19,-,TRBJ2-7,-
TGTGCCAGCAGCTTAGGACCTACCGGTAGCACCGGGGAGCTGTTTTTT,CASSLGPTGSTGELFF,TRBV5-5,-,TRBJ2-2,-
TGCGCCAGCAGCTCGGGACAACTCTGGAATGAGCAGTTCTTC,CASSSGQLWNEQFF,TRBV5-1,-,TRBJ2-1,-
TGTGCCAGCAGTATTGGGGGAGTGGGGAATGAGCAGTTCTTC,CASSIGGVGNEQFF,TRBV28,-,TRBJ2-1,-
TGCGCCAGCAGCTTGGAGGGAGGGATGGGTGAAGCTTTCTTT,CASSLEGGMGEAFF,TRBV5-1,-,TRBJ1-1,once
TGCAGTGCGGAGGGGAGGGGGCGAGGTGGAAACACCATATATTTT,CSAEGRGRGGNTIYF,TRBV20-1,TRBD1,TRBJ1-3,-
TGTGCCAGCAGCCCTACAGGTCACAGCTCCTACGAGCAGTACTTC,CASSPTGHSSYEQYF,TRBV7-2,-,TRBJ2-7,few
TGTGCCACCAGCGCCCCACCGGGACTAGCGGGTTACAATGAGCAGTTCTTC,CATSAPPGLAGYNEQFF,TRBV24-1,TRBD2,TRBJ2-1,few
TGTGCCAGCAGCTTAGGGAGCGGTACGAGAGACGAAAAACTGTTTTTT,CASSLGSGTRDEKLFF,TRBV7-9,-,TRBJ1-4,-
TGTGCCAGCAGCTCAAAACCACCATCCGGGACTAGCGGGAGGGCCCTGAACACCGGGGAGCTGTTTTTT,CASSSKPPSGTSGRALNTGELFF,TRBV28,TRBD2,TRBJ2-2,-
TGTGCCAGCAGTCCGGGCCGCCCGGCCACGATCAGCACAGATACGCAGTATTTT,CASSPGRPATISTDTQYF,TRBV12-3/TRBV12-4,-,TRBJ2-3,-
TGTGCCAGCAGCGAAGGACAGGGGGCGAGAGAGACCCAGTACTTC,CASSEGQGARETQYF,TRBV25-1,TRBD1,TRBJ2-5,few
TGCGCCAGCAGCTTAAGGACTAGCGGGAACAATGAGCAGTTCTTC,CASSLRTSGNNEQFF,TRBV5-1,TRBD2,TRBJ2-1,-
TGCGCCAGCAGCCAAGATGTGGGAACGTATGAGCAGTTCTTC,CASSQDVGTYEQFF,TRBV4-3,-,TRBJ2-1,-
TGCGCCAGCAGCTTGGGTTCAGGTCAAGAGACCCAGTACTTC,CASSLGSGQETQYF,TRBV5-1,-,TRBJ2-5,many
TGCGCCAGCAGTTACGACAGCGACTATGGAAACACCATATATTTT,CASSYDSDYGNTIYF,TRBV5-1,-,TRBJ1-3,-
TGTGCCAGCAGTGCGGGAGCCGACAGGTCACAGTACTTC,CASSAGADRSQYF,TRBV2,-,TRBJ2-7,-
TGCAGTGCTAGAGATCGACAAAAGGTGAATGATGAGCAGTTCTTC,CSARDRQKVNDEQFF,TRBV20-1,-,TRBJ2-1,-
TGTGCCACCAGCAGAGGGACGGAGCCCTACGAGCAGTACTTC,CATSRGTEPYEQYF,TRBV15,-,TRBJ2-7,-
TGTGCCAGCAGTTCTTTTGGGGGAGGCGGAAACACCATATATTTT,CASSSFGGGGNTIYF,TRBV12-3/TRBV12-4,-,TRBJ1-3,many
TGTGCCAGCAGTTACTTGGGGGATACGCAGTATTTT,CASSYLGDTQYF,TRBV6-2/TRBV6-3,-,TRBJ2-3,-
TGTGCCAGCAGGAGGCCCCTCTCTGGGGCCAACGTCCTGACTTTC,CASRRPLSGANVLTF,TRBV28,-,TRBJ2-6,large